The sequence of this T cell receptor beta chain was determined in a study of multiple sclerosis patients with progressive multifocal leukoencephalopathy. The method was immunoSEQ multiplex PCR; TCRdb's version includes in-frame clones alone and lacks a portion of them. The data hold roughly 28,000 clones, with 70% to 90% observed a single time. V gave up 2 bases and J gave up 8 bases, with 12 bases separating them. This CDR3 is built from 13 residues. CDR1 and CDR2 from the germline V gene are MNHEY and SVGAGI. Regarding time point: before natalizumab initiation. This sequence joins TRBV6-5 and TRBJ1-2, with D perhaps TRBD1 (6 bases). The receptor was isolated from a human donor with multiple sclerosis. The sample consisted of PBMCs. CDR3 loop: CASSYDAGDGYTF. The CDR3 DNA reads TGTGCCAGCAGTTACGATGCAGGGGACGGCTACACCTTC.